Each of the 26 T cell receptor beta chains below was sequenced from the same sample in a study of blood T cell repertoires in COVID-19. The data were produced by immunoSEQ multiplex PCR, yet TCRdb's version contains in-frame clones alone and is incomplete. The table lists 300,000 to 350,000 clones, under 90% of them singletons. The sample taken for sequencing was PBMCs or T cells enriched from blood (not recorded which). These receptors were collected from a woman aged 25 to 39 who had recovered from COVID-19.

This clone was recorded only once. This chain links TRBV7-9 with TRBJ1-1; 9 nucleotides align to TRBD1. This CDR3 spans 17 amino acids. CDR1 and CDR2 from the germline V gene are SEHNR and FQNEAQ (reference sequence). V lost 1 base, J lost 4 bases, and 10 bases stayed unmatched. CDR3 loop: CASSLETGGPVGTEAFF. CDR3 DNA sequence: TGTGCCAGCAGCTTAGAAACAGGGGGCCCTGTAGGCACTGAAGCTTTCTTT. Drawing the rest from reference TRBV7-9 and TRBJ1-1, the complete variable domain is DTGVSQNPRHKITKRGQNVTFRCDPISEHNRLYWYRQTLGQGPEFLTYFQNEAQLEKSRLLSDRFSAERPKGSFSTLEIQRTEQGDSAMYLCASSLETGGPVGTEAFFGQGTRLTVV.

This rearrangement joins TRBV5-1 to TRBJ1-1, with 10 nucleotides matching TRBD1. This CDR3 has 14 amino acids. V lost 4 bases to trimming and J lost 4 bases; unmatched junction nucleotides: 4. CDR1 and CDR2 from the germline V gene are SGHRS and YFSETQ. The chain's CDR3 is CASSQGQGGTEAFF. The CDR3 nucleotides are TGCGCCAGCAGCCAAGGACAGGGGGGCACTGAAGCTTTCTTT.

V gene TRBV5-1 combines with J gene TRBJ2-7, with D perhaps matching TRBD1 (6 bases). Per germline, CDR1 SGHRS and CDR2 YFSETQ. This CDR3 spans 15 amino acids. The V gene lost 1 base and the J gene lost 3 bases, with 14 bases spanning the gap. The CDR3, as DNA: TGCGCCAGCAGCTTGCAACAGGGATCTCTCTACGAGCAGTACTTC. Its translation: CASSLQQGSLYEQYF.

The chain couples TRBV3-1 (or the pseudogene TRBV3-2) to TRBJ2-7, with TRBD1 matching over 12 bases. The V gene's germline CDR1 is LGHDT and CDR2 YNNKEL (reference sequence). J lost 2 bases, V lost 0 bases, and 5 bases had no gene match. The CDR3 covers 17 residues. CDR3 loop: CASSQEGGQGAPYEQYF. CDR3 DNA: TGTGCCAGCAGCCAAGAGGGGGGACAGGGGGCTCCCTACGAGCAGTACTTC.

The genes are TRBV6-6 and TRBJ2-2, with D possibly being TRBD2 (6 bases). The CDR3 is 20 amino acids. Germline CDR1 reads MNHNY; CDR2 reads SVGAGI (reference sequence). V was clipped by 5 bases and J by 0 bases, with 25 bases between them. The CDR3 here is CASSQISGIPSLTNTGELFF. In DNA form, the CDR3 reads TGTGCCAGCAGTCAGATTAGCGGAATACCAAGCCTTACGAACACCGGGGAGCTGTTTTTT.

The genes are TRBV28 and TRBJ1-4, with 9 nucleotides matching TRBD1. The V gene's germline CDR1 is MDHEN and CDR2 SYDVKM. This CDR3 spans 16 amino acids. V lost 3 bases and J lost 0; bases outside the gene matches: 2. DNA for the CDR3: TGTGCCAGCAGTTTCCGGACAGGGGCAACTAATGAAAAACTGTTTTTT. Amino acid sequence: CASSFRTGATNEKLFF.

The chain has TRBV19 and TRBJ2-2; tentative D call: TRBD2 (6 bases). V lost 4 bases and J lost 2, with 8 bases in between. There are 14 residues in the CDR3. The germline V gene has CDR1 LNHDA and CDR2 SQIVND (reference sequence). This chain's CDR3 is CASSSAGNTGELFF. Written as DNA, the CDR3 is TGTGCCAGTAGTAGCGCGGGAAACACCGGGGAGCTGTTTTTT.

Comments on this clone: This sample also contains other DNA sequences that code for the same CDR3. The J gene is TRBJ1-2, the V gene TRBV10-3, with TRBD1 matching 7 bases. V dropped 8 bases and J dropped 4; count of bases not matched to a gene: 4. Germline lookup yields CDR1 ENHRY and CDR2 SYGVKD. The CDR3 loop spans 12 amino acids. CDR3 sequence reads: CAIGTAGYGYTF. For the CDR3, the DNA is TGTGCCATCGGGACAGCTGGCTATGGCTACACCTTC.

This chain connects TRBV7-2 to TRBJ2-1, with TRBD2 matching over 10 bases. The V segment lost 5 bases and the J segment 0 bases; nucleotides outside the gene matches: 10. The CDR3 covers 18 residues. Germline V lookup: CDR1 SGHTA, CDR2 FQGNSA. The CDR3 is CASSPRTSGSSSYNEQFF. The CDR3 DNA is TGTGCCAGCAGCCCACGGACTAGCGGCAGTAGCTCCTACAATGAGCAGTTCTTC.

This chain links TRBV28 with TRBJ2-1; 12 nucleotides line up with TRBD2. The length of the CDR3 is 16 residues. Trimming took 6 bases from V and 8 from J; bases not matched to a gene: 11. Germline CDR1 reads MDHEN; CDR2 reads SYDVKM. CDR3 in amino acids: CASRLAGGRFSDEQFF. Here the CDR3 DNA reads TGTGCCAGCAGGCTAGCGGGAGGGAGGTTTTCGGATGAGCAGTTCTTC.

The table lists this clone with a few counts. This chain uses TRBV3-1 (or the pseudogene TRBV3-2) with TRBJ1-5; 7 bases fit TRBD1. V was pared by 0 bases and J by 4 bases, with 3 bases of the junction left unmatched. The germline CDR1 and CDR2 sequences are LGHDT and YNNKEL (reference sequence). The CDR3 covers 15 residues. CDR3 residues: CASSQDGTENQPQHF. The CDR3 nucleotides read TGTGCCAGCAGCCAAGACGGGACAGAGAATCAGCCCCAGCATTTT.

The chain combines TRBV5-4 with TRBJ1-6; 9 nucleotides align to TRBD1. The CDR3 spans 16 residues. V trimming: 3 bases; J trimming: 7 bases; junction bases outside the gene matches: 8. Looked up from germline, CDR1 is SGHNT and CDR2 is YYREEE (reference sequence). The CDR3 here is CASSSSPGQGNSPLHF. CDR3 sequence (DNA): TGTGCCAGCAGCTCATCCCCGGGACAGGGAAATTCACCCCTCCACTTT.

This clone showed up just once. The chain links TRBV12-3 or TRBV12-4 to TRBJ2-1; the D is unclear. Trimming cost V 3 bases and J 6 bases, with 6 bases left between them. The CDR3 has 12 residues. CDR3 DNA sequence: TGTGCCAGCAGTTTGCTAGGCAATGAGCAGTTCTTC. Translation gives CASSLLGNEQFF.

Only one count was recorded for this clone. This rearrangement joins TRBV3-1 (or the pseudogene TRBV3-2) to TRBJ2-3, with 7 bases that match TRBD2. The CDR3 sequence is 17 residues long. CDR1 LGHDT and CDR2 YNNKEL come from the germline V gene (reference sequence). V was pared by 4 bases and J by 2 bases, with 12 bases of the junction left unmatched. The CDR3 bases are TGTGCCAGCAGCCCGCACCGGGCTAGCGGCATCACAGATACGCAGTATTTT. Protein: CASSPHRASGITDTQYF.

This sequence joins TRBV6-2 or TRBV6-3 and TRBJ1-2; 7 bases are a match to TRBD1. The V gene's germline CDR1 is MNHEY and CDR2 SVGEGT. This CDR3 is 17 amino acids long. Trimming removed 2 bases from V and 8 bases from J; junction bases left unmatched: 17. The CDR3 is CASSYPTLDRERGGYTF. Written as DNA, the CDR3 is TGTGCCAGCAGTTACCCTACGCTCGACAGGGAGAGAGGAGGCTACACCTTC.

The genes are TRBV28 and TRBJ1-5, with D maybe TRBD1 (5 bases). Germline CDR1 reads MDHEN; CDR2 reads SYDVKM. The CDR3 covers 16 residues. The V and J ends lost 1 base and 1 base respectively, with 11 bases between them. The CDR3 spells CASSLSGGRSNQPQHF. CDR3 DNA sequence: TGTGCCAGCAGTTTATCGGGGGGACGGAGCAATCAGCCCCAGCATTTT.

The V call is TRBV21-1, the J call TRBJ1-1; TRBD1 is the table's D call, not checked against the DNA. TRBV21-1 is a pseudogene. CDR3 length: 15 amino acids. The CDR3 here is CASSKESRDSHEAFF. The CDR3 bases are TGTGCCAGCAGCAAAGAGTCGAGGGACAGCCATGAAGCTTTCTTT.

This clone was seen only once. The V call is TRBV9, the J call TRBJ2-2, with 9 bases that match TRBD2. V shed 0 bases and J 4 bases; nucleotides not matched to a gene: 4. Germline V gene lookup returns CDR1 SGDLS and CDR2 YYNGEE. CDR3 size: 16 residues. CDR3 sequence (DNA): TGTGCCAGCAGCGTAGCTCCGACTAGCGGCACCGGGGAGCTGTTTTTT. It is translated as CASSVAPTSGTGELFF.

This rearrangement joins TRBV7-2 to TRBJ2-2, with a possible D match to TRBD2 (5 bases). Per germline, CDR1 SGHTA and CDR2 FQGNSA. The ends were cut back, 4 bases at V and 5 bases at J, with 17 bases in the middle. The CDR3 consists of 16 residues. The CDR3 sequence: CASSSSSRRGTGELFF. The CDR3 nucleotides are TGTGCCAGCAGCTCCTCCTCCAGACGGGGAACCGGGGAGCTGTTTTTT.

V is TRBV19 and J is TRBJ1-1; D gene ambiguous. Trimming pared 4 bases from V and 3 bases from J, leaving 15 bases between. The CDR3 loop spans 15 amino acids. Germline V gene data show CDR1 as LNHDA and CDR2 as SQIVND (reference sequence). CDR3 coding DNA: TGTGCCAGTAGTACCTCCTCTATCGGGGACACTGAAGCTTTCTTT. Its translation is CASSTSSIGDTEAFF.

CDR3 in DNA: TGTGCCAGCAGCTTAACTATAGGGAACACCGGGGAGCTGTTTTTT. As protein: CASSLTIGNTGELFF. The chain recombines TRBV7-2 with TRBJ2-2; the D is unclear. Trimming took 2 bases from V and 1 from J, leaving 8 bases between them. Germline V gene lookup returns CDR1 SGHTA and CDR2 FQGNSA. The CDR3 length is 15 residues.

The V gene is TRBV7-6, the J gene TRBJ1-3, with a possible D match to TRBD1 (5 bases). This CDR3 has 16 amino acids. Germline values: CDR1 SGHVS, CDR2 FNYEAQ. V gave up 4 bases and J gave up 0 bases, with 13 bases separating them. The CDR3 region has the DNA TGTGCCAGCAGCTCCGGACAACCGAGCTCTGGAAACACCATATATTTT. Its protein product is CASSSGQPSSGNTIYF. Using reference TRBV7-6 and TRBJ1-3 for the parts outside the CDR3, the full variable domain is GAGVSQSPRYKVTKRGQDVALRCDPISGHVSLYWYRQALGQGPEFLTYFNYEAQQDKSGLPNDRFSAERPEGSISTLTIQRTEQRDSAMYRCASSSGQPSSGNTIYFGEGSWLTVV.

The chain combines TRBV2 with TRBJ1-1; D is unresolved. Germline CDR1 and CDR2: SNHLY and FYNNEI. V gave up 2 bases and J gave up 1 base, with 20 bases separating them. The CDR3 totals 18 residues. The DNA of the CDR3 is TGTGCCAGCAGTGAAATTTTTCGAAGTCGGGTTACGAACACTGAAGCTTTCTTT. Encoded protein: CASSEIFRSRVTNTEAFF.

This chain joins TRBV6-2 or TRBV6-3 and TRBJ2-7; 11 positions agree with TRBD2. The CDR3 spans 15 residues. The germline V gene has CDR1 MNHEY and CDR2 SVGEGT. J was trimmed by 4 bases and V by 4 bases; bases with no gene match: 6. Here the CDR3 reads CASSSSGLAVYEQYF. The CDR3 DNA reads TGTGCCAGCAGTTCCTCGGGACTAGCGGTATACGAGCAGTACTTC.

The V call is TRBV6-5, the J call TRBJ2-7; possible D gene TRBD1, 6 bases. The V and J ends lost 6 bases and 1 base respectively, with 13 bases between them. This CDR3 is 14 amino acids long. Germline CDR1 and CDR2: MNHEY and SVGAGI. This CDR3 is CASRNFGQSYEQYF. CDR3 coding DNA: TGTGCCAGCAGAAATTTCGGACAGTCCTACGAGCAGTACTTC.

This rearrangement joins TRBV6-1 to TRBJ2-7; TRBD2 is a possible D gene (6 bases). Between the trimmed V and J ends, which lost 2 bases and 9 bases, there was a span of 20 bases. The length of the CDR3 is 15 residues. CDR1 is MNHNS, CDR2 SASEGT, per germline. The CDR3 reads CASSEKDGSLYGQYF. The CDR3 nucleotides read TGTGCCAGCAGTGAAAAAGACGGGAGTCTTTATGGGCAGTACTTC.